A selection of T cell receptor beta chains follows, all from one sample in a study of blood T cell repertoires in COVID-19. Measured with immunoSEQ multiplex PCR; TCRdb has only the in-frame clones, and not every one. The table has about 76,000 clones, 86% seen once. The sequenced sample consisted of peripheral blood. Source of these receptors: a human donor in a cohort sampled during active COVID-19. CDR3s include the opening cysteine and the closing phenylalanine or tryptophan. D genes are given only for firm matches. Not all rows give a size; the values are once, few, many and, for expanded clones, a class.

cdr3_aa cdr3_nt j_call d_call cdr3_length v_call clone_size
CASSLRPGGGNSPLHF TGTGCCAGCAGTTTACGGCCCGGCGGGGGGAATTCACCCCTCCACTTT TRBJ1-6 - 16 TRBV27 -
CASSSVTDTQYF TGTGCCAGCAGTTCCGTCACAGATACGCAGTATTTT TRBJ2-3 - 12 TRBV6-2/TRBV6-3 -
CASSQDPGALYEQYF TGCGCCAGCAGCCAAGATCCAGGGGCATTATACGAGCAGTACTTC TRBJ2-7 - 15 TRBV4-3 -
CASTGQGNTEAFF TGTGCCAGCACGGGACAGGGGAACACTGAAGCTTTCTTT TRBJ1-1 TRBD1 13 TRBV6-4 -
CASRMQGAGSYNSPLHF TGTGCCAGCAGGATGCAGGGGGCCGGCTCCTATAATTCACCCCTCCACTTT TRBJ1-6 TRBD1 17 TRBV28 -
CASSLVGTGDSPLHF TGTGCCAGCAGCTTAGTCGGTACAGGGGATTCACCCCTCCACTTT TRBJ1-6 TRBD1 15 TRBV11-2 many
CASSSTSGGRQYF TGTGCCAGCAGTTCGACTAGCGGGGGACGGCAGTACTTC TRBJ2-7 TRBD2 13 TRBV2 -
CASSPYLQGGVESNEKLFF TGTGCCAGCTCACCCTATCTACAGGGTGGTGTAGAGTCTAATGAAAAACTGTTTTTT TRBJ1-4 - 19 TRBV18 -
CASSSDWRGQETQYF TGTGCCAGCAGCTCAGATTGGCGGGGACAAGAGACCCAGTACTTC TRBJ2-5 - 15 TRBV7-9 -
CASSLWRGGPNNEQFF TGTGCCAGCAGTTTATGGAGGGGGGGGCCCAACAATGAGCAGTTCTTC TRBJ2-1 - 16 TRBV28 few
CASSQTTVGETQYF TGCGCCAGCAGCCAAACGACAGTTGGGGAGACCCAGTACTTC TRBJ2-5 - 14 TRBV4-3 -
CASSPRRSGELFF TGTGCCAGCAGCCCGAGGAGATCCGGGGAGCTGTTTTTT TRBJ2-2 - 13 TRBV5-6 -
CASSLVGGGQNEQFF TGTGCCAGCAGCTTGGTAGGGGGGGGCCAGAATGAGCAGTTCTTC TRBJ2-1 - 15 TRBV5-4 -
CASSRQGAAGNQPQHF TGTGCCAGCAGCCGACAGGGGGCCGCAGGCAATCAGCCCCAGCATTTT TRBJ1-5 TRBD1 16 TRBV7-9 once
CASSPNPGHINEQYF TGTGCCAGCTCACCTAATCCGGGACACATTAACGAGCAGTACTTC TRBJ2-7 - 15 TRBV18 once
CASSALDRPSYEQYF TGTGCCAGCAGCGCCCTGGACAGGCCGTCCTACGAGCAGTACTTC TRBJ2-7 TRBD1 15 TRBV6-5 -
CASSSARPSGGTYNEQFF TGTGCCAGCAGCTCCGCGCGGCCTAGCGGGGGGACATACAATGAGCAGTTCTTC TRBJ2-1 TRBD2 18 TRBV5-4 -
CASKGKQGVGQPQHF TGTGCCAGCAAGGGAAAACAGGGGGTCGGTCAGCCCCAGCATTTT TRBJ1-5 - 15 TRBV21-1 once
CAGSGGIDQPQHF TGTGCCGGCTCAGGGGGAATCGATCAGCCCCAGCATTTT TRBJ1-5 TRBD1 13 TRBV9 -
CASSIRDSPNEKLFF TGTGCCAGTAGTATAAGGGACAGTCCTAATGAAAAACTGTTTTTT TRBJ1-4 TRBD1 15 TRBV19 once
CASSQVPSSYNSPLHF TGCGCCAGCAGCCAAGTGCCGAGCTCCTATAATTCACCCCTCCACTTT TRBJ1-6 - 16 TRBV4-1 once
CASSQGEGETQYF TGTGCCAGCAGCCAGGGGGAGGGCGAGACCCAGTACTTC TRBJ2-5 - 13 TRBV7-8 -
CASSERAGISTEAFF TGTGCCAGCAGTGAGAGGGCGGGCATAAGCACTGAAGCTTTCTTT TRBJ1-1 - 15 TRBV6-1 -
CASSIIETGVSGANVLTF TGTGCCAGTAGTATAATCGAGACAGGGGTGTCTGGGGCCAACGTCCTGACTTTC TRBJ2-6 TRBD1 18 TRBV19 -
CRGTGGDTQYF TGCAGGGGGACAGGGGGAGATACGCAGTATTTT TRBJ2-3 TRBD1 11 TRBV20-1 -
CASSPQPPLAGGETQYF TGCGCCAGCAGCCCACAACCCCCTCTAGCGGGGGGGGAGACCCAGTACTTC TRBJ2-5 TRBD2 17 TRBV5-1 -
CASSPRGPGGLSNQPQHF TGTGCCAGCAGCCCGAGGGGGCCAGGGGGCCTGTCCAATCAGCCCCAGCATTTT TRBJ1-5 TRBD1 18 TRBV7-2 -
CASSSLGTSNTEAFF TGTGCCAGCAGTTCCCTTGGGACATCGAACACTGAAGCTTTCTTT TRBJ1-1 - 15 TRBV6-6 -
CASSLQGASGNTIYF TGCGCCAGCAGCTTACAGGGGGCTTCTGGAAACACCATATATTTT TRBJ1-3 TRBD1 15 TRBV5-1 few
CASSQSPPLHEQYF TGTGCCAGCAGCCAATCCCCGCCTCTACACGAGCAGTACTTC TRBJ2-7 - 14 TRBV16 -
CASSTGGWGQPQHF TGTGCCAGCAGTACAGGGGGCTGGGGTCAGCCCCAGCATTTT TRBJ1-5 TRBD1 14 TRBV6-5 -
CASSRTGGGNQPQHF TGTGCCAGCAGTCGTACAGGGGGAGGAAATCAGCCCCAGCATTTT TRBJ1-5 TRBD1 15 TRBV6-6 -
CASSRPGSTDTQYF TGTGCCAGCAGCCGTCCCGGGAGCACAGATACGCAGTATTTT TRBJ2-3 - 14 TRBV27 -
CASSIGRGSTDTQYF TGTGCCAGTAGTATCGGGCGGGGGAGCACAGATACGCAGTATTTT TRBJ2-3 TRBD2 15 TRBV19 -
CASSFSGSRYLYYGYTF TGCGCCAGCAGTTTTTCCGGGAGTCGGTACTTATACTATGGCTACACCTTC TRBJ1-2 - 17 TRBV10-1 once
CASSSWTGEHGYTF TGTGCCAGCAGTTCCTGGACAGGGGAACATGGCTACACCTTC TRBJ1-2 TRBD1 14 TRBV28 -
CASSALAGEVGDTQYF TGTGCCAGCTCAGCGCTAGCGGGGGAGGTAGGAGATACGCAGTATTTT TRBJ2-3 TRBD2 16 TRBV18 -
CSVYPDRGNFTAYGYTF TGCAGCGTTTACCCCGACAGGGGGAATTTCACGGCCTATGGCTACACCTTC TRBJ1-2 TRBD1 17 TRBV29-1 -
CASRQVQNTEAFF TGTGCCAGTAGACAGGTACAGAACACTGAAGCTTTCTTT TRBJ1-1 - 13 TRBV2 few
CASSPGTGPYEQYF TGTGCCAGCAGCCCAGGGACAGGACCCTACGAGCAGTACTTC TRBJ2-7 TRBD1 14 TRBV11-1 -
CASSHLAGAGANVLTF TGTGCCAGCTCACACCTAGCGGGGGCCGGGGCCAACGTCCTGACTTTC TRBJ2-6 TRBD2 16 TRBV18 -
CASSPPGGQPQHF TGTGCCAGTAGCCCCCCGGGAGGACAGCCCCAGCATTTT TRBJ1-5 - 13 TRBV19 -
CATSDGLRTDTQYF TGTGCCACCAGTGATGGACTCCGCACAGATACGCAGTATTTT TRBJ2-3 - 14 TRBV24-1 -
CASSGAEDSPLHF TGTGCCAGCTCGGGGGCAGAGGATTCACCCCTCCACTTT TRBJ1-6 - 13 TRBV18 -
CASTSAGMGRGYEQYF TGTGCCAGCACCTCCGCGGGGATGGGGCGTGGCTACGAGCAGTACTTC TRBJ2-7 - 16 TRBV28 -
CASSSLDLAEQFF TGTGCCAGCAGCTCCCTAGACTTGGCTGAGCAGTTCTTC TRBJ2-1 - 13 TRBV28 -
CASSQQGSGRETQYF TGCGCCAGCAGCCAACAGGGTAGTGGTAGGGAGACCCAGTACTTC TRBJ2-5 - 15 TRBV4-3 -
CASRNPDRGNEQFF TGTGCCAGCAGAAACCCTGACAGGGGCAATGAGCAGTTCTTC TRBJ2-1 TRBD1 14 TRBV28 -
CASSQGTYSYEQYF TGCGCCAGCAGCCAAGGGACTTATTCCTACGAGCAGTACTTC TRBJ2-7 - 14 TRBV4-3 once
CAWSVLGADSPLHF TGTGCCTGGAGTGTACTAGGTGCCGATTCACCCCTCCACTTT TRBJ1-6 - 14 TRBV30 -
CASSLGTGGRETQYF TGTGCCAGCAGCTTGGGGACAGGGGGCCGTGAGACCCAGTACTTC TRBJ2-5 TRBD1 15 TRBV5-4 -
CASSLRGQGARQYF TGTGCCAGCAGTTTGCGGGGGCAGGGGGCAAGGCAGTATTTT TRBJ2-3 - 14 TRBV28 -
CSVGPRAAVYGYTF TGCAGCGTTGGTCCCAGGGCCGCGGTTTATGGCTACACCTTC TRBJ1-2 - 14 TRBV29-1 once
CASSIDGIYTEAFF TGTGCCAGTAGTATTGACGGGATATACACTGAAGCTTTCTTT TRBJ1-1 - 14 TRBV19 few
CASSLVQGFGEQYF TGTGCCAGCAGCTTAGTACAGGGGTTTGGCGAGCAGTACTTC TRBJ2-7 TRBD1 14 TRBV11-1 -